This T cell receptor (beta chain) was identified during a study of shared clonotypes between healthy human individuals. V was trimmed by 5 bases and J by 0 bases, leaving 8 bases between them. The CDR3 spans 15 residues. Germline values: CDR1 LNHDA, CDR2 SQIVND (reference sequence). TCRdb keeps only in-frame clones here, not all; method: immunoSEQ multiplex PCR. The repertoire holds roughly 700,000 clones, around two thirds seen once, with 1.7% in the top ten. The sequenced material came from memory CD4+ T cells sorted from blood. Subset described: CD45RA-negative fraction. This chain uses TRBV19 with TRBJ2-6; tentatively, D is TRBD1 (5 bases). The sequence was obtained from a woman in her twenties or thirties in good health. The CDR3 region has the DNA TGTGCCAGTAGTTACAGGAGCTCTGGGGCCAACGTCCTGACTTTC. Encoded protein: CASSYRSSGANVLTF. Looking up the rest from reference TRBV19 and TRBJ2-6 gives the full variable domain: DGGITQSPKYLFRKEGQNVTLSCEQNLNHDAMYWYRQDPGQGLRLIYYSQIVNDFQKGDIAEGYSVSREKKESFPLTVTSAQKNPTAFYLCASSYRSSGANVLTFGAGSRLTVL.